The sequence of this TCR beta chain was determined in a study of T cell repertoires in cytomegalovirus infection. Background on the study: From public TCR beta signatures came an indication of both CMV infection and matching HLA type.

This clonotype was counted a single time. Its antigen remains unidentified. TCRdb reprocessed the reads with MiXCR, giving one entry per CDR3 protein. Seen here are about 470,000 distinct CDR3 sequences, roughly 46% observed once, and the top ten hold approximately 40%. This TCR derives from a human donor in good health (CMV status not recorded). Some clones in this sample may be carry-over from other donors' samples. Sequencing was performed on cultured PBMCs, taken from culture after CMV antigen stimulation.

The CDR3 protein is CASSTRTSGSYNEQFF. As DNA, the CDR3 is TGTGCCAGCAGCACCCGGACTAGCGGCTCCTACAATGAGCAGTTCTTC. The chain employs TRBV9 and TRBJ2-1; 10 bases agree with TRBD2. Trimming took 4 bases from V and 0 from J; bases not matched to a gene: 4. The germline V gene has CDR1 SGDLS and CDR2 YYNGEE. The CDR3 extends over 16 amino acids.